This T cell receptor beta chain originates from a study of blood T cells in healthy people across ages. The individuals who served as donors were healthy Caucasians living in Russia, aged roughly 6 to 95. The V segment lost 2 bases and the J segment 9 bases; nucleotides outside the gene matches: 7. This CDR3 contains 14 residues. Germline CDR1 is LGHNT and CDR2 is FRNRAP. Alongside a J-beta primer mix, a sample-barcoded 5' primer served in a second PCR lasting 7 to 11 cycles. A single record per CDR3 protein comes from TCRdb applying MiXCR to the 5' RACE reads. The data contain approximately 940,000 distinct CDR3 sequences, around 46% of them singletons. This clonotype was found a few times.

The V call is TRBV12-5, the J call TRBJ2-1, with 7 bases identical to TRBD1. The clonotype originates from a man younger than 45 in good health. The sample was blood. DNA for the CDR3: TGTGCTAGTGGTTTGAAAGAAGGGGGCACTGAGCAGTTCTTC. It is translated as CASGLKEGGTEQFF.